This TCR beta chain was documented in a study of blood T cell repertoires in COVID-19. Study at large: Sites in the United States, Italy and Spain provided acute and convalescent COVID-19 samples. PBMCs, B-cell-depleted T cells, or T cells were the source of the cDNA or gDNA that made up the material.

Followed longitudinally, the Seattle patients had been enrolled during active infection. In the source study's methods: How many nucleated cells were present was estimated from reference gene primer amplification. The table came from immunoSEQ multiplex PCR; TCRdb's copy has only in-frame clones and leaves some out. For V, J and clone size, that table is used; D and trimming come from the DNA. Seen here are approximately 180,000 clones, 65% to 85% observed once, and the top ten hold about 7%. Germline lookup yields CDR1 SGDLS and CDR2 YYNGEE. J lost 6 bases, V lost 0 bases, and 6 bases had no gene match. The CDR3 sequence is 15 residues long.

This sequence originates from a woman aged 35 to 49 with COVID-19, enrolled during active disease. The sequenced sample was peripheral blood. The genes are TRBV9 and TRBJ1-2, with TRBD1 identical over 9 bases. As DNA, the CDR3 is TGTGCCAGCAGCGTAGGGCGCGGACAGGGGCATGGCTACACCTTC. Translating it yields CASSVGRGQGHGYTF.